Listed below are T cell receptor beta chains from one sample, sequenced in a study of blood T cell repertoires in COVID-19. The repertoire was sequenced with immunoSEQ multiplex PCR; TCRdb's copy has only in-frame clones and lacks some. The repertoire holds 100,000 to 120,000 clones, with around 76% as singletons. The sample comprised peripheral blood. The receptors derive from a woman aged 70-85 years with acute or convalescent COVID-19. Both conserved end residues are part of each CDR3. A D gene is named only where the DNA matches it firmly.

J gene	V gene	CDR3 length	D gene	CDR3 protein
TRBJ2-3	TRBV14	16	TRBD2	CASSPSSGGITDTQYF
TRBJ2-7	TRBV3-1/TRBV3-2	15	.	CASSQGGRIAYEQYF
TRBJ2-1	TRBV28	14	.	CASSLGSSYNEQFF
TRBJ1-2	TRBV3-1/TRBV3-2	13	TRBD1	CASTQQGTYGYTF
TRBJ1-2	TRBV30	12	.	CAWSLVSGGYTF
TRBJ2-7	TRBV6-2/TRBV6-3	13	TRBD2	CASSHGLAYEQYF
TRBJ1-1	TRBV7-9	15	.	CASSPHRTMNTEAFF
TRBJ1-1	TRBV6-6	13	TRBD1	CASSSTGSTEAFF
TRBJ2-5	TRBV5-1	16	.	CASSLARDTKQETQYF
TRBJ2-7	TRBV3-1/TRBV3-2	16	.	CASSPGTYRGSYEQYF
TRBJ1-1	TRBV15	14	.	CATSRDMAVTEAFF
TRBJ2-5	TRBV27	11	.	CASSVRETQYF
TRBJ2-3	TRBV5-1	15	TRBD2	CASSLAGGVMDTQYF
TRBJ2-5	TRBV2	14	.	CASKLRGLVETQYF